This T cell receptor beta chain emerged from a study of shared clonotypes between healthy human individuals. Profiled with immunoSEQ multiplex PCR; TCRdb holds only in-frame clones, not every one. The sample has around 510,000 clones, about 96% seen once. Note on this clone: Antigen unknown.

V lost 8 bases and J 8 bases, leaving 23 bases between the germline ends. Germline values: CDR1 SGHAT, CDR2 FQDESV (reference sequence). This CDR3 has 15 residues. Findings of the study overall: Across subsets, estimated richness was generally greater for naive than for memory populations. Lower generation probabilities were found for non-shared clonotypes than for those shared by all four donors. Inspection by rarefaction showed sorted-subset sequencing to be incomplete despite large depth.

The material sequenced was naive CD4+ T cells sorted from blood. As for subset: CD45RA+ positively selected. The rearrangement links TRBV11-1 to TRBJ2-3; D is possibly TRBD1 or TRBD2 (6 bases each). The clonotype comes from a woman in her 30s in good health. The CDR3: CASGLGGIDSVTQYF. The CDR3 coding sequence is TGTGCCAGCGGGCTAGGGGGGATCGACAGCGTTACGCAGTATTTT.